These T cell receptor beta chains were read from a single sample in a study of siplizumab effects on memory and regulatory T cells. Method: immunoSEQ multiplex PCR; TCRdb's copy keeps in-frame clones and lacks some. This table has approximately 100,000 clones, around 93% appearing once. Sequencing input: non-Treg CD4+ T cells sorted from blood. These receptors all stem from a human donor in good health. Each CDR3 is given with its conserved first and last residue. The order of the fields is D gene, clone size, J gene, V gene, CDR3 DNA, CDR3 protein. A D gene is named only where the DNA matches it firmly. Not all rows give a size; the values are once, few, many and, for expanded clones, a class.

d_gene: TRBD1
abundance: NA
j_gene: TRBJ1-3
v_gene: TRBV19
CDR3nt: TGTGCCAGTAGTACCTCAGGGGGCTCTGGAAACACCATATATTTT
CDR3aa: CASSTSGGSGNTIYF

d_gene: TRBD1
abundance: NA
j_gene: TRBJ1-6
v_gene: TRBV19
CDR3nt: TGTGCCAGTAGTACATTCCCGGGACAGGGGGAGAGGAATTCACCCCTCCACTTT
CDR3aa: CASSTFPGQGERNSPLHF

d_gene: NA
abundance: NA
j_gene: TRBJ1-5
v_gene: TRBV11-3
CDR3nt: TGTGCCAGCAGCTTAGAAATCCCCCCCGGAGAGGCGAATCGGGATCAGCCCCAGCATTTT
CDR3aa: CASSLEIPPGEANRDQPQHF

d_gene: NA
abundance: NA
j_gene: TRBJ1-1
v_gene: TRBV11-1
CDR3nt: TGTGCCAGCAGGTCAGCCCCACAAGGAAACACTGAAGCTTTCTTT
CDR3aa: CASRSAPQGNTEAFF

d_gene: TRBD2
abundance: NA
j_gene: TRBJ2-7
v_gene: TRBV2
CDR3nt: TGTGCCAGCAGTGGTGTAGCGGGGTTTTACGAGCAGTACTTC
CDR3aa: CASSGVAGFYEQYF

d_gene: NA
abundance: NA
j_gene: TRBJ2-1
v_gene: TRBV7-3
CDR3nt: TGTGCCAGCAGCTACACCAGGGAAGGGGAGCAGTTCTTC
CDR3aa: CASSYTREGEQFF

d_gene: TRBD1
abundance: NA
j_gene: TRBJ2-4
v_gene: TRBV28
CDR3nt: TGTGCCAGCAGCCGACAGGGGGGTAGCATTCAGTACTTC
CDR3aa: CASSRQGGSIQYF

d_gene: NA
abundance: NA
j_gene: TRBJ2-2
v_gene: TRBV11-3
CDR3nt: TGTGCCAGCAGCTTAGATCAAGGCACCGGGGAGCTGTTTTTT
CDR3aa: CASSLDQGTGELFF

d_gene: TRBD1
abundance: NA
j_gene: TRBJ1-5
v_gene: TRBV19
CDR3nt: TGTGCCAGTAGTGGCAGGGGGAGCAATCAGCCCCAGCATTTT
CDR3aa: CASSGRGSNQPQHF

d_gene: TRBD1
abundance: once
j_gene: TRBJ2-7
v_gene: TRBV5-5
CDR3nt: TGTGCCAGCAGCGCCCGGACAGGGGTTCAATACGAGCAGTACTTC
CDR3aa: CASSARTGVQYEQYF

d_gene: NA
abundance: NA
j_gene: TRBJ2-3
v_gene: TRBV7-9
CDR3nt: TGTGCCAGCACAACCCTCCGGCGGAGCGCAGATACGCAGTATTTT
CDR3aa: CASTTLRRSADTQYF

d_gene: NA
abundance: NA
j_gene: TRBJ2-3
v_gene: TRBV6-1
CDR3nt: TGTGCCAGCAGTGACAGGGGATGGGGCACAGATACGCAGTATTTT
CDR3aa: CASSDRGWGTDTQYF

d_gene: NA
abundance: NA
j_gene: TRBJ1-6
v_gene: TRBV19
CDR3nt: TGTGCCAGTAGTAGGCAGGTTGTCGCCCTTAATTCACCCCTCCACTTT
CDR3aa: CASSRQVVALNSPLHF

d_gene: TRBD2
abundance: NA
j_gene: TRBJ2-3
v_gene: TRBV2
CDR3nt: TGTGCCAGCAGTGGGAGCGGGGGGTTCACAGATACGCAGTATTTT
CDR3aa: CASSGSGGFTDTQYF

d_gene: NA
abundance: NA
j_gene: TRBJ2-1
v_gene: TRBV27
CDR3nt: TGTGCCAGCAGCTTGCGGGAACTACCAATAAACAATGAGCAGTTCTTC
CDR3aa: CASSLRELPINNEQFF

d_gene: TRBD1
abundance: NA
j_gene: TRBJ2-7
v_gene: TRBV20-1
CDR3nt: TGCAGTGCCAGGACAGGGGGCGAGCAGTACTTC
CDR3aa: CSARTGGEQYF

d_gene: TRBD2
abundance: once
j_gene: TRBJ2-3
v_gene: TRBV2
CDR3nt: TGTGCCAGCAGTGATTATCCCGGGGGGGGGACAGATACGCAGTATTTT
CDR3aa: CASSDYPGGGTDTQYF

d_gene: NA
abundance: NA
j_gene: TRBJ1-2
v_gene: TRBV21-1
CDR3nt: TGTGCCACCATAGCGGACAGAGGCTATGGCTACACCTTC
CDR3aa: CATIADRGYGYTF

d_gene: NA
abundance: NA
j_gene: TRBJ1-2
v_gene: TRBV4-2
CDR3nt: TGTGCCAGCAGCCAAGATATAGGACAGTTCTATGGCTACACCTTC
CDR3aa: CASSQDIGQFYGYTF

d_gene: TRBD1
abundance: NA
j_gene: TRBJ2-2
v_gene: TRBV5-1
CDR3nt: TGCGCCAGCAGCTCTGGGACAGGAGTTTTCACCGGGGAGCTGTTTTTT
CDR3aa: CASSSGTGVFTGELFF

d_gene: TRBD2
abundance: NA
j_gene: TRBJ2-1
v_gene: TRBV10-3
CDR3nt: TGTGCCATCAGCTACGGGGGGAGGACCTACAATGAGCAGTTCTTC
CDR3aa: CAISYGGRTYNEQFF

d_gene: TRBD2
abundance: NA
j_gene: TRBJ2-3
v_gene: TRBV29-1
CDR3nt: TGCAGCGTTGTAGGCGGGGGTTTGGCAGATACGCAGTATTTT
CDR3aa: CSVVGGGLADTQYF

d_gene: NA
abundance: NA
j_gene: TRBJ1-2
v_gene: TRBV4-1
CDR3nt: TGCGCCAGCAGCCAAGAGACGGAAACCAAGTATGGCTACACCTTC
CDR3aa: CASSQETETKYGYTF

d_gene: TRBD1
abundance: NA
j_gene: TRBJ1-2
v_gene: TRBV11-2
CDR3nt: TGTGCCAGCAGCTTAAATACAGGGGCTAACTATGGCTACACCTTC
CDR3aa: CASSLNTGANYGYTF

d_gene: NA
abundance: NA
j_gene: TRBJ1-2
v_gene: TRBV6-6
CDR3nt: TGTGCCAGCAGTTTGTCGGATGGCTACACCTTC
CDR3aa: CASSLSDGYTF

d_gene: NA
abundance: NA
j_gene: TRBJ2-7
v_gene: TRBV4-2
CDR3nt: TGTGCCAGCAGCCAAGATAATCTGTGGGACAACTACGAGCAGTACTTC
CDR3aa: CASSQDNLWDNYEQYF

d_gene: TRBD1
abundance: NA
j_gene: TRBJ2-7
v_gene: TRBV11-2
CDR3nt: TGTGCCAGCAGCTTAGATCTCGGGACAGGGAGATACGAGCAGTACTTC
CDR3aa: CASSLDLGTGRYEQYF

d_gene: TRBD2
abundance: NA
j_gene: TRBJ2-3
v_gene: TRBV5-1
CDR3nt: TGCGCCAGCAGCTTGCGGACTAGCGGAAGCACAGATACGCAGTATTTT
CDR3aa: CASSLRTSGSTDTQYF

d_gene: NA
abundance: NA
j_gene: TRBJ2-2
v_gene: TRBV5-1
CDR3nt: TGCGCCAGCGGTCAGACAGGAACCGGGGAGCTGTTTTTT
CDR3aa: CASGQTGTGELFF

d_gene: NA
abundance: NA
j_gene: TRBJ1-6
v_gene: TRBV5-5
CDR3nt: TGTGCCAGCAGCTTGGATGCAGGAAGCTCCTATAATTCACCCCTCCACTTT
CDR3aa: CASSLDAGSSYNSPLHF

d_gene: NA
abundance: NA
j_gene: TRBJ2-7
v_gene: TRBV6-5
CDR3nt: TGTGCCAGCAGTTACGGGGAACATAACGAGCAGTACTTC
CDR3aa: CASSYGEHNEQYF

d_gene: TRBD1
abundance: NA
j_gene: TRBJ1-2
v_gene: TRBV19
CDR3nt: TGTGCCAGTAGTATAGAACAGGGGTATGGCTACACCTTC
CDR3aa: CASSIEQGYGYTF

d_gene: NA
abundance: NA
j_gene: TRBJ2-3
v_gene: TRBV6-6
CDR3nt: TGTGCCAGCAGTTACCAGGGACTGGACACAGATACGCAGTATTTT
CDR3aa: CASSYQGLDTDTQYF

d_gene: NA
abundance: NA
j_gene: TRBJ2-3
v_gene: TRBV18
CDR3nt: TGTGCCAGCTCACACGTGGTGGTAGATACGCAGTATTTT
CDR3aa: CASSHVVVDTQYF

d_gene: NA
abundance: once
j_gene: TRBJ1-1
v_gene: TRBV9
CDR3nt: TGTGCCAGCAGCGTCAGTCCTATAGGCACTGAAGCTTTCTTT
CDR3aa: CASSVSPIGTEAFF

d_gene: NA
abundance: NA
j_gene: TRBJ2-5
v_gene: TRBV12-5
CDR3nt: TGTGCTAGTGACAGTCGAGGAGAGACCCAGTACTTC
CDR3aa: CASDSRGETQYF

d_gene: NA
abundance: NA
j_gene: TRBJ2-1
v_gene: TRBV7-9
CDR3nt: TGTGCCAGCAGCTTAGTTAGGAACAATGAGCAGTTCTTC
CDR3aa: CASSLVRNNEQFF

d_gene: NA
abundance: NA
j_gene: TRBJ1-1
v_gene: TRBV27
CDR3nt: TGTGCCAGCAGTTTTACGGGGGGCGATGAAGCTTTCTTT
CDR3aa: CASSFTGGDEAFF

d_gene: TRBD1
abundance: NA
j_gene: TRBJ1-2
v_gene: TRBV11-2
CDR3nt: TGTGCCAGCAGCATCTCCGGGACAGGGAGTTTCTATGGCTACACCTTC
CDR3aa: CASSISGTGSFYGYTF

d_gene: NA
abundance: NA
j_gene: TRBJ2-7
v_gene: TRBV19
CDR3nt: TGTGCCAGTAGTATGAGGCAGGGCACCTACGAGCAGTACTTC
CDR3aa: CASSMRQGTYEQYF

d_gene: NA
abundance: NA
j_gene: TRBJ1-1
v_gene: TRBV5-1
CDR3nt: TGCGCCAGCAGCTTTAACAGGGCCGACACTGAAGCTTTCTTT
CDR3aa: CASSFNRADTEAFF

d_gene: TRBD2
abundance: once
j_gene: TRBJ2-2
v_gene: TRBV6-4
CDR3nt: TGTGCCAGCAGTGACTCGTGGACTAGCGGGGGACCCACCGGGGAGCTGTTTTTT
CDR3aa: CASSDSWTSGGPTGELFF

d_gene: NA
abundance: NA
j_gene: TRBJ2-3
v_gene: TRBV7-2
CDR3nt: TGTGCCAGCAGCTTCTCTAGGGATACGCAGTATTTT
CDR3aa: CASSFSRDTQYF

d_gene: NA
abundance: NA
j_gene: TRBJ1-5
v_gene: TRBV19
CDR3nt: TGTGCCAGTAGCCCTTTAGGGATACTTAGCAATCAGCCCCAGCATTTT
CDR3aa: CASSPLGILSNQPQHF

d_gene: NA
abundance: NA
j_gene: TRBJ2-3
v_gene: TRBV12-5
CDR3nt: TGTGCTAGTGGTTTGACAGGTCCAGATACGCAGTATTTT
CDR3aa: CASGLTGPDTQYF

d_gene: NA
abundance: NA
j_gene: TRBJ2-3
v_gene: TRBV5-8
CDR3nt: TGTGCCAGCAGCTTTGGTTCAGGGGAGGGCACAGATACGCAGTATTTT
CDR3aa: CASSFGSGEGTDTQYF

d_gene: NA
abundance: NA
j_gene: TRBJ2-7
v_gene: TRBV5-1
CDR3nt: TGCGCCAGCAGCCTCCAGGGCGAGGAGCAGTACTTC
CDR3aa: CASSLQGEEQYF

d_gene: NA
abundance: NA
j_gene: TRBJ1-2
v_gene: TRBV6-1
CDR3nt: TGTGCCAGCAGTGGGGAGGGGGGCACTCCTAACTATGGCTACACCTTC
CDR3aa: CASSGEGGTPNYGYTF